Listed below are T cell receptor beta chains from one sample, sequenced in a study of T cells after yellow fever vaccination. MiXCR, applied by TCRdb to the 5' RACE reads, yields one record per CDR3 protein. The sample includes a few hundred thousand distinct CDR3 sequences, about 17% of them seen just once. The sequencing used PBMCs, collected less than 6 days after the first yellow fever vaccination. These TCRs come from a young man who received the YFV17D yellow fever vaccine. Each CDR3 is given with its conserved first and last residue. D genes are given only for firm matches. Not all rows give a size; the values are once, few, many and, for expanded clones, a class.

d_call j_call v_call clone_size cdr3_length cdr3_aa cdr3_nt
. TRBJ2-5 TRBV15 . 16 CATSRRSQARGKTQYF TGTGCCACCAGCAGGAGATCCCAGGCCAGGGGCAAGACCCAGTACTTC
. TRBJ1-1 TRBV4-3 few 16 CASSQGAPRGNTEAFF TGCGCCAGCAGCCAAGGAGCGCCCCGGGGGAACACTGAAGCTTTCTTT
. TRBJ2-7 TRBV4-1 . 15 CASSPFFTRAYEQYF TGCGCCAGCAGCCCCTTCTTTACCCGGGCCTACGAGCAGTACTTC
. TRBJ2-5 TRBV28 . 15 CASSFQGGYQETQYF TGTGCCAGCAGTTTTCAAGGGGGGTATCAAGAGACCCAGTACTTC
. TRBJ2-3 TRBV19 few 14 CASSITGIEDTQYF TGTGCCAGTAGTATTACAGGTATCGAGGATACGCAGTATTTT
. TRBJ1-2 TRBV5-1 . 18 CASSLGGHTPKTNYGYTF TGCGCCAGCAGCTTGGGGGGTCACACCCCGAAGACTAACTATGGCTACACCTTC
TRBD1 TRBJ1-1 TRBV20-1 . 13 CSANGGGWTEAFF TGCAGTGCTAACGGAGGGGGCTGGACTGAAGCTTTCTTT
. TRBJ1-1 TRBV25-1 . 15 CASSDPTGGNTEAFF TGTGCCAGCAGTGATCCGACTGGGGGGAACACTGAAGCTTTCTTT
. TRBJ2-1 TRBV7-2 . 14 CASSSRGDTDRPFF TGTGCCAGCAGCTCCCGCGGGGATACTGATCGACCGTTCTTC
. TRBJ1-5 TRBV4-1 . 13 CASSLTGFQPQHF TGCGCCAGCAGCTTAACAGGTTTTCAGCCCCAGCATTTT
TRBD2 TRBJ2-1 TRBV3-1 few 18 CASSDMIAGSLFYNEQFF TGTGCCAGCAGCGATATGATAGCGGGGAGCCTCTTCTACAATGAGCAGTTCTTC
TRBD1 TRBJ2-5 TRBV20-1 . 15 CSARDPNRGEETQYF TGCAGTGCTAGAGATCCGAACAGGGGGGAAGAGACCCAGTACTTC
. TRBJ2-3 TRBV19 . 14 CASTPRQGTDTQYF TGTGCCAGTACCCCCCGGCAGGGGACAGATACGCAGTATTTT
. TRBJ2-3 TRBV9 few 17 CASSALGDLVGGDTQYF TGTGCCAGCAGCGCCCTCGGAGATCTAGTCGGGGGAGATACGCAGTATTTT
. TRBJ2-1 TRBV5-1 few 15 CASSLGSISYNEQFF TGCGCCAGCAGCTTGGGTAGCATCTCCTACAATGAGCAGTTCTTC
TRBD1 TRBJ2-3 TRBV12-3/TRBV12-4 many 15 CASSPQGVSTDTQYF TGTGCCAGCAGTCCCCAGGGGGTTAGCACAGATACGCAGTATTTT
. TRBJ2-3 TRBV5-4 . 15 CASSLGQITGNTQYF TGTGCCAGCAGCTTGGGACAGATCACAGGGAATACGCAGTATTTT